This T cell receptor (beta chain) stems from a study of cytomegalovirus exposure and HLA in healthy donors. Both 60 Vbeta primers and 13 Jbeta primers went into the PCR. The protocol was immunoSEQ multiplex PCR, while the TCRdb copy is restricted to in-frame clones and leaves out a portion. In the table there are nearly 200,000 clones, about three quarters of which are singletons. Germline CDR1 MGHRA, CDR2 YSYEKL. V lost 1 base and J lost 0, with 13 bases in between. This CDR3 is built from 18 residues. J is TRBJ2-6 and V is TRBV4-1; D perhaps matches TRBD1 (5 bases). This clonotype originated in a woman in her twenties or thirties in good health and CMV-seropositive. Sequenced: PBMCs. CDR3 DNA: TGCGCCAGCAGCCAAGGGGCAGGGCAATTCTCTGGGGCCAACGTCCTGACTTTC. It codes for CASSQGAGQFSGANVLTF.